This passage covers 24 T cell receptor beta chains from one sample sequenced in a study of PD-L1 blockade in urothelial cancer. Assay: immunoSEQ multiplex PCR; the TCRdb copy retains only in-frame clones and omits some. The sample shows 35,000 to 40,000 clones, over 75% of them seen only once. The source was PBMCs, collected around atezolizumab (anti-PD-L1) treatment. The receptors stem from a man aged 65 to 79 with urothelial cancer.

The chain carries TRBV5-1 and TRBJ2-2; TRBD2 is a possible D gene (6 bases). The CDR3 is 16 residues long. Trimming took off 0 bases at V and 1 base at J, with 10 bases between the two ends. In germline, CDR1 is SGHRS, CDR2 YFSETQ. CDR3 coding DNA: TGCGCCAGCAGCTTGGTGACGGGGGTGAACACCGGGGAGCTGTTTTTT. It specifies CASSLVTGVNTGELFF.

The CDR3 loop is CASRGTGKGQETQYF. As DNA, the CDR3 is TGTGCCAGCAGGGGGACAGGGAAGGGCCAAGAGACCCAGTACTTC. This sequence joins TRBV25-1 and TRBJ2-5; TRBD1 aligns across 9 bases. Germline V gene data show CDR1 as MGHDK and CDR2 as SYGVNS. The CDR3 is made up of 15 amino acids. V shed 6 bases, J shed 1 base, and the junction held 6 bases outside the gene matches.

This chain joins TRBV9 and TRBJ2-3, with a tentative D call TRBD2 (6 bases). This CDR3 spans 14 amino acids. Trimming removed 0 bases from V and 4 bases from J, with 9 bases in between. Germline CDR1 is SGDLS and CDR2 is YYNGEE. CDR3 nucleotide sequence: TGTGCCAGCAGCGTAGGGAGGGTTTCAGATACGCAGTATTTT. It encodes CASSVGRVSDTQYF.

The chain has TRBV28 and TRBJ1-1; TRBD1 is a possible D gene (6 bases). Trimming left V 7 bases short and J 0 bases short, with 15 bases between. The CDR3 runs to 15 residues. From germline, CDR1 is MDHEN and CDR2 SYDVKM. CDR3 DNA: TGTGCCAGCACCATAGGGGGGGCGCTGAACACTGAAGCTTTCTTT. Translating gives CASTIGGALNTEAFF.

The rearrangement joins TRBV18 to TRBJ2-1, with 7 bases fitting TRBD1. Losses at the gene ends were 8 bases for V and 10 bases for J; bases not matched to a gene: 8. CDR1 is KGHSH, CDR2 LQKENI, per germline. The CDR3 totals 12 residues. The CDR3 is CASRQTGDEQFF. The DNA for the CDR3 is TGTGCCAGCCGACAAACAGGGGACGAGCAGTTCTTC.

This clone came up a few times. V gene TRBV23-1 combines with J gene TRBJ1-2, with D unclear. TRBV23-1 is an open reading frame whose function is uncertain. There are 11 residues in the CDR3. V lost 9 bases, J lost 6 bases, and 11 bases lay in between. The CDR3 loop reads CARTRDHGYTF. The CDR3 DNA is TGCGCCAGGACTAGAGACCATGGCTACACCTTC.

The chain joins TRBV27 to TRBJ1-1; a possible D gene is TRBD1 (6 bases). Germline loops: CDR1 MNHEY, CDR2 SMNVEV (reference sequence). The CDR3 runs 14 residues. V was shortened by 6 bases and J by 0 bases, with 11 bases between the two germline ends. For the CDR3, the DNA is TGTGCCAGCAGCCCCGACAGGATGAACACTGAAGCTTTCTTT. Protein product: CASSPDRMNTEAFF.

The genes are TRBV7-2 and TRBJ2-5; D is undetermined. CDR3 length: 15 amino acids. Per the germline V gene, CDR1 is SGHTA and CDR2 is FQGNSA. V was pared by 4 bases and J by 4 bases, with 16 bases between. The CDR3 is CASSSRGSSRETQYF. The CDR3 DNA follows: TGTGCCAGCAGCTCCCGAGGTAGTAGTCGAGAGACCCAGTACTTC.

The V gene is TRBV30, the J gene TRBJ1-3; TRBD1 is a possible D gene (5 bases). Trimming took 5 bases from V and 2 from J, leaving 19 bases between them. The CDR3 sequence is 16 residues long. Per germline, CDR1 GTSNPN and CDR2 SVGIG (reference sequence). The CDR3 protein is CAWGAMEGSPGNTIYF. The DNA for the CDR3 is TGTGCCTGGGGGGCCATGGAGGGTAGCCCTGGAAACACCATATATTTT.

This chain joins TRBV19 and TRBJ1-4, with D possibly matching TRBD1 (5 bases). With 3 bases removed from V and 8 bases from J, the gap between germline ends came to 19 bases. The CDR3 has 16 residues. Germline V gene lookup returns CDR1 LNHDA and CDR2 SQIVND (reference sequence). The CDR3 nucleotides read TGTGCCAGTAGTATGGGGCGGACCCGCCTGTGGGAAAAACTGTTTTTT. It yields the protein CASSMGRTRLWEKLFF.

This chain uses TRBV5-8 with TRBJ2-6, with TRBD1 identical over 9 bases. This CDR3 comprises 14 residues. V trimming: 0 bases; J trimming: 13 bases; junction bases outside the gene matches: 5. Germline lookup yields CDR1 SGHTS and CDR2 YDEGEE. The CDR3 DNA follows: TGTGCCAGCAGCTTGGGACAGGGGGTTCGGGTCCTGACTTTC. It yields the protein CASSLGQGVRVLTF.

V is TRBV27 and J is TRBJ1-5; 9 nucleotides match TRBD1. The V gene's germline CDR1 is MNHEY and CDR2 SMNVEV (reference sequence). J gave up 6 bases and V 2 bases, and 11 bases lay outside the gene matches. The length of the CDR3 is 17 residues. In DNA form, the CDR3 reads TGTGCCAGCAGTTTACGGTTTGGACAGGGGATGCGTCAGCCCCAGCATTTT. Its protein is CASSLRFGQGMRQPQHF.

The gene calls are TRBV4-3 and TRBJ1-1; D remains ambiguous. V dropped 1 base and J dropped 7 bases, with 13 bases sitting between them. This CDR3 is built from 14 residues. The V gene's germline CDR1 is LGHNA and CDR2 YSLEER. The CDR3 region is CASSQGRVPSEAFF. DNA of the CDR3: TGCGCCAGCAGCCAAGGGAGGGTTCCTAGTGAAGCTTTCTTT.

The chain has TRBV19 and TRBJ1-2; D possibly corresponds to TRBD1 (6 bases). CDR1 LNHDA and CDR2 SQIVND come from the germline V gene (reference sequence). V dropped 7 bases and J dropped 7 bases, with 16 bases sitting between them. The CDR3 contains 13 residues. The CDR3 loop is CASTRRGLVGYTF. The CDR3 nucleotides read TGTGCCAGTACCCGCAGGGGCCTAGTTGGCTACACCTTC.

This clone has a single count. The V and J genes are TRBV13 and TRBJ1-4; possible D gene TRBD1, 5 bases. CDR3 length: 14 residues. Per germline, CDR1 PRHDT and CDR2 FYEKMQ (reference sequence). Deletions cut 4 bases from V and 6 bases from J, with 12 bases between. The CDR3 bases are TGTGCCAGCAGCTCGACAGCGGGAGATGAAAAACTGTTTTTT. It encodes CASSSTAGDEKLFF.

This clone showed up just once. The chain links TRBV30 to TRBJ1-2, with D perhaps TRBD1 (5 bases). V was trimmed by 5 bases and J by 0 bases, leaving 7 bases between them. The germline gives CDR1 GTSNPN, CDR2 SVGIG (reference sequence). This CDR3 contains 12 residues. CDR3 in DNA: TGTGCCTGGGACAGAGCTAACTATGGCTACACCTTC. This translates into CAWDRANYGYTF.

As DNA, the CDR3 is TGTGCCAGCAGCCTACAGGGGACTAACACCGGGGAGCTGTTTTTT. Its protein product is CASSLQGTNTGELFF. The gene calls are TRBV9 and TRBJ2-2, with D possibly matching TRBD1 (7 bases). Trimming took off 4 bases at V and 2 bases at J, with 12 bases between the two ends. CDR1 and CDR2 (germline): SGDLS, YYNGEE. This CDR3 has 15 amino acids.

The chain links TRBV19 to TRBJ1-2; 9 bases align to TRBD1. Losses at the gene ends were 5 bases for V and 7 bases for J; bases not matched to a gene: 11. The length of the CDR3 is 15 residues. Germline-derived CDR1 and CDR2 are LNHDA and SQIVND (reference sequence). The CDR3 is CASSARQGGMRGYTF. The CDR3 coding sequence is TGTGCCAGTAGTGCCCGACAGGGGGGCATGCGTGGCTACACCTTC.

This clone was seen only a few times. The germline gene is not matched at one end of the junction; a read error may be the cause. The CDR3, as DNA: TGTGCCAGCACACCCAGCGGCCACTTC. Protein product: CASTPSGHF. The V call is TRBV2, the J call TRBJ2-7, with TRBD2 as a possible D gene (5 bases). Germline V gives CDR1 SNHLY, CDR2 FYNNEI. CDR3 size: 9 residues.

The rearrangement links TRBV19 to TRBJ1-3; 10 bases match TRBD1. The CDR3 runs to 16 residues. V lost 4 bases and J lost 3; bases outside the gene matches: 6. Germline CDR1 is LNHDA and CDR2 is SQIVND (reference sequence). The CDR3, as DNA: TGTGCCAGTAGTAACGCCGACAGGGGGCTTGGAAACACCATATATTTT. It codes for CASSNADRGLGNTIYF.

This chain joins TRBV18 and TRBJ1-2; 9 bases align to TRBD1. Germline CDR1 KGHSH, CDR2 LQKENI. The V segment lost 3 bases and the J segment 6 bases; nucleotides outside the gene matches: 8. The CDR3 contains 15 residues. The chain's CDR3 is CASSPTARQGDGYTF. DNA of the CDR3: TGTGCCAGCTCACCCACAGCTAGACAGGGGGATGGCTACACCTTC.

The V and J genes are TRBV5-6 and TRBJ1-1; TRBD1 matches at 11 bases. This CDR3 has 17 amino acids. CDR1 and CDR2 (germline): SGHDT, YYEEEE. The trim removed 3 bases at V and 1 base at J, leaving 8 bases unmatched. The CDR3 loop is CASSSDRGRGGNTEAFF. The CDR3 DNA sequence: TGTGCCAGCAGCTCGGACAGGGGGCGAGGAGGGAACACTGAAGCTTTCTTT.

The V and J genes are TRBV5-5 and TRBJ1-1; no clear D gene. CDR1 and CDR2 from the germline V gene are SGHKS and YYEKEE (reference sequence). The CDR3 has 14 amino acids. The V and J ends lost 1 base and 4 bases respectively, with 11 bases between them. CDR3 DNA: TGTGCCAGCAGCTTGAGCCGGGGAGGCACTGAAGCTTTCTTT. It yields the protein CASSLSRGGTEAFF.

This clone was observed a few times. The chain has TRBV19 and TRBJ2-5, with D uncertain. Trimming stripped 4 bases from V and 3 bases from J, with 12 bases between. The V gene's germline CDR1 is LNHDA and CDR2 SQIVND (reference sequence). The CDR3 is 14 residues long. As DNA, the CDR3 is TGTGCCAGTAGTAAGCTAACTCAAGAAGAGACCCAGTACTTC. This encodes CASSKLTQEETQYF.